Below, 27 T cell receptor beta chains from the same sample are listed, as sequenced in a study of early T cells in non-severe SARS-CoV-2 infection. A single record per CDR3 protein comes from TCRdb applying MiXCR to the 5' RACE reads. The sample holds 35,000 to 45,000 distinct CDR3 sequences; about 5.3% are singletons and the top ten take 6% to 6.5%. Sample: whole blood, taken at baseline. The receptor source for this set is an adult who was a healthcare worker with PCR-confirmed SARS-CoV-2 infection or an uninfected control (not recorded which).

This chain joins TRBV11-2 and TRBJ2-2; D not certain. The germline gives CDR1 SGHAT, CDR2 FQNNGV. V dropped 7 bases and J dropped 1 base, with 13 bases sitting between them. The CDR3 length is 15 residues. The DNA of the CDR3 is TGTGCCAGCACCAAACTAAGGGAGAACACCGGGGAGCTGTTTTTT. It yields the protein CASTKLRENTGELFF.

Many counts were recorded for this clonotype. The rearrangement links TRBV20-1 to TRBJ1-4; the D is unclear. The CDR3 consists of 15 residues. Germline CDR1 reads DFQATT; CDR2 reads SNEGSKA (reference sequence). The V and J ends lost 2 bases and 0 bases respectively, with 10 bases between them. Here the CDR3 DNA reads TGCAGTGCTAGACGCCGGGAGGCAACTAATGAAAAACTGTTTTTT. It encodes CSARRREATNEKLFF.

This clonotype has ten or more counts. The CDR3 DNA is TGTGCCAGTAGTATCAGCCCTTACAATCAGCCCCAGCATTTT. Translating it yields CASSISPYNQPQHF. J is TRBJ1-5 and V is TRBV19; D gene ambiguous. The V gene's germline CDR1 is LNHDA and CDR2 SQIVND (reference sequence). Trimming shortened V by 3 bases and J by 3 bases, and 9 bases separated the two germline ends. This CDR3 spans 14 amino acids.

This clonotype was seen repeatedly, ten times or more. V is TRBV11-3 and J is TRBJ2-5, with D tentatively TRBD1 (5 bases). Germline V lookup: CDR1 SGHNT, CDR2 YENEEA. Trimming pared 1 base from V and 2 bases from J, leaving 11 bases between. The CDR3 runs 15 residues. The CDR3 nucleotides read TGTGCCAGCAGCTTAGGCTCGGCAGGGCAAGAGACCCAGTACTTC. It translates to CASSLGSAGQETQYF.

This clonotype has only a few counts. This sequence joins TRBV7-2 and TRBJ1-1; tentative D call: TRBD1 (5 bases). The CDR3 extends over 16 amino acids. Per the germline V gene, CDR1 is SGHTA and CDR2 is FQGNSA. Trimming stripped 1 base from V and 13 bases from J, with 25 bases between. This CDR3 reads CASSLEGWQGGLKLFF. Written as DNA, the CDR3 is TGTGCCAGCAGCTTAGAAGGTTGGCAGGGAGGACTGAAGCTTTTCTTT.

This clonotype was recorded at least ten times. The chain has TRBV12-3 or TRBV12-4 and TRBJ2-1; D remains ambiguous. The CDR3 runs 14 residues. V dropped 1 base and J dropped 5 bases, with 9 bases sitting between them. CDR3 bases: TGTGCCAGCAGTTTAGGCCAGCCGGACAATGAGCAGTTCTTC. Translating it yields CASSLGQPDNEQFF.

This clonotype appeared many times. The CDR3, as DNA: TGCAGTGCTAGCGAGGGGCCTCCCGAGCAGTACTTC. As protein: CSASEGPPEQYF. This sequence joins TRBV20-1 and TRBJ2-7; perhaps D is TRBD1 or TRBD2 (5 bases each). In germline, CDR1 is DFQATT, CDR2 SNEGSKA (reference sequence). This CDR3 spans 12 amino acids. With 3 bases removed from V and 6 bases from J, the gap between germline ends came to 12 bases.

This clonotype has a count of ten or more. V and J are TRBV20-1 and TRBJ2-1, with no clear D. There are 12 residues in the CDR3. Trimming took off 3 bases at V and 8 bases at J, with 11 bases between the two ends. The V gene's germline CDR1 is DFQATT and CDR2 SNEGSKA (reference sequence). This chain's CDR3 is CSARGPWDEQFF. The CDR3 coding sequence is TGCAGTGCTAGGGGCCCTTGGGATGAGCAGTTCTTC.

This clonotype was counted a few times. The chain joins TRBV7-9 to TRBJ2-1, with 8 bases that match TRBD2. The CDR3 extends over 15 amino acids. Germline V gene data show CDR1 as SEHNR and CDR2 as FQNEAQ (reference sequence). With 8 bases clipped from V and 8 bases from J, the junction kept 14 bases outside the gene matches. The CDR3 here is CASAQGTSGWDEQFF. CDR3 nucleotides: TGTGCCAGCGCCCAAGGCACTAGCGGATGGGATGAGCAGTTCTTC.

This clonotype was seen more than once but under ten times. This rearrangement joins TRBV7-2 to TRBJ2-3; 7 bases line up with TRBD2. This CDR3 has 16 amino acids. Germline V gene data show CDR1 as SGHTA and CDR2 as FQGNSA. After removal of 5 bases from V and 1 base from J, the junction contained 9 bases not matched to a gene. In nucleotides, the CDR3 is TGTGCCAGCAGCCGTAGGGAGGGCCCTCGCACAGATACGCAGTATTTT. Its translation is CASSRREGPRTDTQYF.

CDR3 amino acids: CSATSGQSRPHEQFF. CDR3 nucleotides: TGCAGTGCTACCTCGGGACAGTCACGTCCCCATGAGCAGTTCTTC. The chain has TRBV20-1 and TRBJ2-1; 7 positions match TRBD1. In germline, CDR1 is DFQATT, CDR2 SNEGSKA (reference sequence). The J segment lost 8 bases and the V segment lost 4 bases, leaving 14 bases of the junction unmatched. The CDR3 extends over 15 amino acids.

In this sample, this clonotype turned up many times. The genes are TRBV15 and TRBJ2-1; a possible D gene is TRBD2 (6 bases). The germline V gene has CDR1 LNHNV and CDR2 YYDKDF (reference sequence). Trimming pared 5 bases from V and 3 bases from J, leaving 14 bases between. The CDR3 has 15 residues. The CDR3 DNA sequence: TGTGCCACCAGCTTTCGTTCCGGGGGCTACAATGAGCAGTTCTTC. This encodes CATSFRSGGYNEQFF. Full variable domain (rest looked up from reference TRBV15 and TRBJ2-1): DAMVIQNPRYQVTQFGKPVTLSCSQTLNHNVMYWYQQKSSQAPKLLFHYYDKDFNNEADTPDNFQSRRPNTSFCFLDIRSPGLGDTAMYLCATSFRSGGYNEQFFGPGTRLTVL.

This clonotype was recorded at least ten times. The chain employs TRBV20-1 and TRBJ1-1, with D maybe TRBD1 (5 bases). Trimming cost V 2 bases and J 10 bases, with 20 bases left between them. CDR1 and CDR2 from the germline V gene are DFQATT and SNEGSKA (reference sequence). The length of the CDR3 is 14 residues. CDR3 nucleotides: TGCAGTGCTAGAAGCTGGGATCGGGGCGAGGCAGCTTTCTTT. Translating gives CSARSWDRGEAAFF.

The chain uses TRBV24-1 and TRBJ1-5, with 7 bases fitting TRBD1. The junction had 3 bases not matched to a gene; V was cut back by 2 bases and J by 0 bases. From germline, CDR1 is KGHDR and CDR2 SFDVKD. The CDR3 covers 16 residues. The CDR3 DNA is TGTGCCACCAGTGATTGGACAGGAGATAGCAATCAGCCCCAGCATTTT. It is translated as CATSDWTGDSNQPQHF.

This clonotype was recorded many times. The V gene is TRBV11-2, the J gene TRBJ2-2, with a tentative D call TRBD2 (6 bases). V shed 0 bases and J shed 0 bases, with 11 bases lying between them. Germline V gives CDR1 SGHAT, CDR2 FQNNGV. The CDR3 consists of 17 residues. DNA of the CDR3: TGTGCCAGCAGCTTAGATCCTCTAGCGTCGAACACCGGGGAGCTGTTTTTT. This gives the protein CASSLDPLASNTGELFF.

This clonotype was seen ten or more times. This chain uses TRBV12-3 or TRBV12-4 with TRBJ2-1, with 7 positions matching TRBD2. The CDR3 extends over 14 amino acids. After removal of 0 bases from V and 7 bases from J, the junction contained 3 bases not matched to a gene. The CDR3 loop is CASSLAGGPNEQFF. The CDR3 DNA sequence: TGTGCCAGCAGTTTAGCGGGAGGGCCTAATGAGCAGTTCTTC.

This clonotype was counted a few times. CDR3 region: CSALTTRDYDSSYEQYF. The CDR3 region has the DNA TGCAGTGCACTAACTACCCGGGACTATGATTCCTCCTACGAGCAGTACTTC. The rearrangement uses TRBV20-1 and TRBJ2-7, with TRBD2 matching 7 bases. V gave up 6 bases and J gave up 0 bases; unmatched junction bases: 17. Germline CDR1 DFQATT, CDR2 SNEGSKA (reference sequence). The CDR3 runs 17 residues.

The J gene is TRBJ2-7, the V gene TRBV28, with 7 bases aligning to TRBD1. This CDR3 is 17 amino acids long. Trimming took 6 bases from V and 1 from J; bases not matched to a gene: 15. Looked up from germline, CDR1 is MDHEN and CDR2 is SYDVKM. The CDR3 region has the DNA TGTGCCAGCAGGCCCAAGGACAGGTTTTGGGGTTCCTACGAGCAGTACTTC. Its translation: CASRPKDRFWGSYEQYF. The whole variable domain, filled in from reference TRBV28 and TRBJ2-7, reads DVKVTQSSRYLVKRTGEKVFLECVQDMDHENMFWYRQDPGLGLRLIYFSYDVKMKEKGDIPEGYSVSREKKERFSLILESASTNQTSMYLCASRPKDRFWGSYEQYFGPGTRLTVT.

The chain has TRBV2 and TRBJ2-1; TRBD2 might be the D (5 bases). Trimming shortened V by 4 bases and J by 5 bases, and 12 bases separated the two germline ends. This CDR3 region has 14 residues. Germline V gene sequence: CDR1 SNHLY, CDR2 FYNNEI. The CDR3 region is CASSGSGIHNEQFF. The CDR3 coding sequence is TGTGCCAGCAGTGGATCCGGGATCCACAATGAGCAGTTCTTC.

This clonotype came up a few times. The chain carries TRBV4-3 and TRBJ2-3, with 7 nucleotides matching TRBD1. J was trimmed by 0 bases and V by 0 bases; bases with no gene match: 3. This CDR3 region has 16 residues. Germline CDR1 LGHNA, CDR2 YSLEER. The chain's CDR3 is CASSQDRDRSTDTQYF. CDR3 nucleotides: TGCGCCAGCAGCCAAGATCGGGACAGAAGCACAGATACGCAGTATTTT.

This clonotype was counted ten times or more. The chain is built from TRBV7-8 and TRBJ2-7; a possible D gene is TRBD1 (6 bases). V dropped 5 bases and J dropped 1 base, with 12 bases sitting between them. The CDR3 has 14 amino acids. Germline V gene data show CDR1 as SGHVS and CDR2 as FQNEAQ. CDR3 amino acids: CASSPTGGSYEQYV. The DNA for the CDR3 is TGTGCCAGCAGCCCGACAGGAGGATCCTACGAGCAGTACGTC.

In its sample, this clonotype was seen a few times. DNA for the CDR3: TGCGCCAGCAGTGATCTCTCGGCAGCCCGCTCGGATACGCAGTATTTT. Protein: CASSDLSAARSDTQYF. This chain links TRBV10-1 with TRBJ2-3, with D unresolved. The CDR3 length is 16 residues. The germline gives CDR1 WNHNN, CDR2 SYGVQD (reference sequence). Trimming left V 3 bases short and J 6 bases short, with 19 bases between.

At least ten counts were recorded for this clonotype. The V gene is TRBV20-1, the J gene TRBJ2-1, with D perhaps TRBD1 (6 bases). The CDR3 runs 15 residues. Between the trimmed V and J ends, which lost 1 base and 5 bases, there was a span of 15 bases. The germline V gene encodes CDR1 DFQATT and CDR2 SNEGSKA (reference sequence). CDR3 in DNA: TGCAGTGCTAGAGTTAGCAGGGGCGCGAACAATGAGCAGTTCTTC. Translated, it gives CSARVSRGANNEQFF.

This clonotype was recorded many times. The CDR3 loop reads CSAMGLVRLGDTQYF. The CDR3, as DNA: TGCAGTGCTATGGGACTAGTACGACTCGGAGATACGCAGTATTTT. The chain uses TRBV20-1 and TRBJ2-3, with TRBD2 identical over 8 bases. In germline, CDR1 is DFQATT, CDR2 SNEGSKA (reference sequence). This CDR3 comprises 15 residues. V dropped 4 bases and J dropped 5; count of bases not matched to a gene: 11.

This clonotype has at least ten counts. This chain uses TRBV28 with TRBJ2-7; no clear D. With 1 base removed from V and 7 bases from J, the gap between germline ends came to 11 bases. This CDR3 has 13 amino acids. The germline V gene encodes CDR1 MDHEN and CDR2 SYDVKM. The CDR3 protein is CASSLSQLGEQYF. The CDR3 nucleotides read TGTGCCAGCAGTTTATCCCAACTCGGGGAGCAGTACTTC.

Ten or more counts support this clonotype. This chain uses TRBV7-8 with TRBJ2-7, with 7 nucleotides matching TRBD2. The CDR3 has 19 amino acids. The V segment lost 6 bases and the J segment 6 bases; nucleotides outside the gene matches: 26. CDR1 is SGHVS, CDR2 FQNEAQ, per germline. CDR3 amino acids: CASSLSRALGFAGAPEQYV. The CDR3 nucleotides read TGTGCCAGCAGTCTATCCCGGGCCCTAGGCTTCGCGGGAGCCCCCGAGCAGTACGTC.

This clonotype was recorded a few times. The V call is TRBV2, the J call TRBJ2-7, with 9 bases fitting TRBD2. The V gene's germline CDR1 is SNHLY and CDR2 FYNNEI. This CDR3 is built from 14 residues. V gave up 3 bases and J gave up 2 bases; unmatched junction bases: 2. The CDR3 reads CASSEAGGTYEQYF. The CDR3 region has the DNA TGTGCCAGCAGTGAGGCGGGAGGGACCTACGAGCAGTACTTC.